This T cell receptor beta chain was observed in a study of cytomegalovirus exposure and HLA in healthy donors. Whole-study findings and limits: The study listed approximately 170 cytomegalovirus-associated TCR beta chains.

As regards this clone: Its antigen is unidentified.

The PCR had 60 Vbeta and 13 Jbeta primers. Study processing details: The authors later counted 70 million to 85 million unique TCR beta chains, around 9.9 million of them shared. Only in-frame clones appear in the TCRdb table, and some are missing; sequencing was by immunoSEQ multiplex PCR. V, J and clone size are taken as reported in that table, and D and trimming were inferred from the DNA itself. This sample has about 160,000 clones, with roughly 85% found just once. This CDR3 comprises 15 residues. Trimming took 6 bases from V and 1 from J, leaving 15 bases between them. CDR1 and CDR2 from the germline V gene are SEHNR and FQNEAQ (reference sequence).

This receptor was identified in a young man in good health and CMV-seronegative. J is TRBJ2-5 and V is TRBV7-9; tentatively, D is TRBD2 (7 bases). The material sequenced was PBMCs. CDR3 bases: TGTGCCAGCAGACCCTCCGGGGGGCGCCAAGAGACCCAGTACTTC. This sequence encodes CASRPSGGRQETQYF.